This T cell receptor (beta chain) derives from a study of T-cell memory formation after mild COVID-19. The study's findings and limits: The CD4+ clones that contracted clustered mainly within CM and EM, and the CD8+ clones concentrated in EMRA.

TCRdb re-derived calls from the 5' RACE reads in MiXCR, one entry per CDR3 protein. The profile shows hundreds of thousands of distinct CDR3 sequences, 14% of them singletons. On this clonotype: As yet, its antigen is unknown.

The CDR3 runs 15 residues. Germline CDR1 KGHDR, CDR2 SFDVKD. Trimming pared 3 bases from V and 5 bases from J, leaving 14 bases between. The sequence came from a man younger than 35 who had mild COVID-19 (a few samples of this study predate the infection). Cell type and time point are not known. The chain carries TRBV24-1 and TRBJ2-3; D may be TRBD1 or TRBD2 (5 bases each). What was sequenced was PBMCs or a T cell subset sorted from them (not recorded which). CDR3: CATSDVRRAGDTQYF. The CDR3, as DNA: TGTGCCACCAGTGATGTGCGCAGGGCGGGAGATACGCAGTATTTT.